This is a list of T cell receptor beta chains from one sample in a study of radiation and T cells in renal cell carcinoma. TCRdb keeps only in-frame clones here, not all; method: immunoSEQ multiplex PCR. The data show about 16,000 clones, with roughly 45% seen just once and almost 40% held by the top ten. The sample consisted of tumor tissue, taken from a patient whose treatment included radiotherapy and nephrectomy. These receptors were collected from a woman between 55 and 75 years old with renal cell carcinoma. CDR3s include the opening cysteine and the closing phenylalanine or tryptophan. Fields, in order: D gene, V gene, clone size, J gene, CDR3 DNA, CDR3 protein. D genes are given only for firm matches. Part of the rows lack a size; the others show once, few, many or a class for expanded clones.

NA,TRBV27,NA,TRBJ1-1,TGTGCCAGCAGTTTAGGCCTGGAGAACACTGAAGCTTTCTTT,CASSLGLENTEAFF
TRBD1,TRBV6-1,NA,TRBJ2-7,TGTGCCAGCAGTGAAGTCCCAGGGGGCGTCGGAGCCTACGAGCAGTACTTC,CASSEVPGGVGAYEQYF
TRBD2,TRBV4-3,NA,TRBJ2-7,TGCGCCAGCAGCCAGCTCAGCGGGAGGGGCTACGAGCAGTACTTC,CASSQLSGRGYEQYF
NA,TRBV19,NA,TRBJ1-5,TGTGCCAGTAGTATCATGGGCGCGAATCAGCCCCAGCATTTT,CASSIMGANQPQHF
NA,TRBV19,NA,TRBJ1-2,TGTGCCAGTAGTATGACGGTGAACTATGGCTACACCTTC,CASSMTVNYGYTF
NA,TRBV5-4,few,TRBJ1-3,TGTGCCAGCAGCACCGGACAGCGGCCTCATGGAAACACCATATATTTT,CASSTGQRPHGNTIYF
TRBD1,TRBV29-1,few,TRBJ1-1,TGCAGCGTAAAGACAGGGGGAAACACTGAAGCTTTCTTT,CSVKTGGNTEAFF
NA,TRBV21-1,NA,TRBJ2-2,TGTGCCAGCAGCTCCCCGGGGGAGCTGTTTTTT,CASSSPGELFF
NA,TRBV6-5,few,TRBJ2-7,TGTGCCAGCAGCCCTCGTAGAGAAAGGGGCGAGCAGTACTTC,CASSPRRERGEQYF
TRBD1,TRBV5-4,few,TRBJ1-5,TGTGCCAGCAGCTTTGGAACAGGGGGACGTCAGCCCCAGCATTTT,CASSFGTGGRQPQHF
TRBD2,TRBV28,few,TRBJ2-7,TGTGCCAGCAGGCCGGGACTAGCGGGACACGAGCAGTACTTC,CASRPGLAGHEQYF
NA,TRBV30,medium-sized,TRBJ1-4,TGTGCCTGGAACACCCGGGGGGCCGTTGGGGAAAAACTGTTTTTT,CAWNTRGAVGEKLFF
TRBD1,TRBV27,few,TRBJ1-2,TGTGCCAGCAGTTCCAGGACAGGACCTTATGGCTACACCTTC,CASSSRTGPYGYTF
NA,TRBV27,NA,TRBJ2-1,TGTGCCAGCAGTTTATCTTCCTACCCCCCGAATGAGCAGTTCTTC,CASSLSSYPPNEQFF